This T cell receptor beta chain was documented in a study of shared clonotypes between healthy human individuals. The CDR3 has 15 amino acids. CDR1 and CDR2 (germline): SGHTS, YDEGEE. Per the study methods: In the immunoSEQ data, sequences were junction-only and lacked quality scores, so filtering differed. TCRdb's copy holds only in-frame clones and misses some; the assay was immunoSEQ multiplex PCR. V and J calls and clone size come straight from that table; D and trimming were deduced from the DNA. The top ten clones hold roughly 0.9% of a sample with around 990,000 clones, 77% of them seen once. About this clone: Its antigen is unidentified. One end of the junction does not line up with germline, which may come from a read error.

Among the donors, all were Caucasian adults who lived in Nashville, Tennessee. CD4+ cells underwent separation, giving CD45RA+ naive and CD45RA-negative memory subsets. Notes on the study in general: Even with large depth, rarefaction showed that sorted-subset sequencing was incomplete.

This clonotype was obtained from a man aged 18 to 29 in good health. Some clones in this sample may be carry-over from other donors' samples. Material for sequencing was memory CD4+ T cells from PBMCs. The subset here: CD45RA-negative fraction. V usage is TRBV5-8 and J usage is TRBJ2-6; D is ambiguous. The CDR3 nucleotides read TGCGCCAGCAGCTTGTGGGGTGGTGGGGCCAACGTCCTGACTTTC. It specifies CASSLWGGGANVLTF.